The 20 T cell receptor beta chains reported below all come from one sample, sequenced in a study of response to subunit inactivated influenza vaccine (dated by TCRdb to between 2018 and 2020). Library generation was performed with RT-PCR. This sample was sequenced with an Illumina HiSeq 2500. In TCRdb, the public reads were trimmed at Q25 with fastp and aligned with MiXCR, with productive beta chains retained. Here each entry gathers all rows of one CDR3 protein and keeps the most common genes and DNA. In all, the sample holds about 520,000 distinct CDR3 sequences, and around 25% of those were seen once. Approximately 2% of the sample is in the top ten clones. The source was CD4+ T cells sorted from PBMCs, collected 4 to 6 days after vaccination. These receptors originate from a man aged 50-60 years who received an inactivated influenza vaccine. Donor details come from another sample of the same person, matched by shared clones.

The rearrangement uses TRBV7-2 and TRBJ2-6, with 7 bases matching TRBD1. The J segment lost 2 bases and the V segment lost 5 bases, leaving 3 bases of the junction unmatched. CDR1 is SGHTA and CDR2 is FQGNSA in the germline V gene. This CDR3 is built from 15 residues. The CDR3 DNA reads TGTGCCAGCAGCGGGGGACAGCCTGGGGCCAACGTCCTGACTTTC. Protein: CASSGGQPGANVLTF.

This clonotype was recorded a few times. The V call is TRBV11-2, the J call TRBJ2-7; 8 bases align to TRBD2. In germline, CDR1 is SGHAT, CDR2 FQNNGV. V shed 6 bases and J 2 bases; nucleotides not matched to a gene: 3. This CDR3 region has 13 residues. The CDR3 region has the DNA TGTGCCAGCAGGGTAGCGGGGACCTACGAGCAGTACTTC. This codes for CASRVAGTYEQYF.

This clonotype was observed a handful of times. V usage is TRBV20-1 and J usage is TRBJ2-2; D remains ambiguous. This CDR3 is built from 14 residues. Trimming shortened V by 0 bases and J by 7 bases, and 12 bases separated the two germline ends. Germline CDR1 DFQATT, CDR2 SNEGSKA (reference sequence). The CDR3 is CSARDRKRGGELFF. CDR3 nucleotides: TGCAGTGCTAGAGATCGGAAGCGTGGCGGGGAGCTGTTTTTT.

The rearrangement joins TRBV11-2 to TRBJ2-7; 8 bases are shared with TRBD1. With 1 base clipped from V and 4 bases from J, the junction kept 6 bases outside the gene matches. CDR3 size: 15 residues. CDR1 and CDR2 from the germline V gene are SGHAT and FQNNGV. The chain's CDR3 is CASSLGTGPEYEQYF. CDR3 nucleotides: TGTGCCAGCAGCTTAGGGACAGGGCCAGAATACGAGCAGTACTTC.

The V call is TRBV5-5, the J call TRBJ1-5; perhaps TRBD1 as D (5 bases). The CDR3 totals 14 residues. CDR1 and CDR2 (germline): SGHKS, YYEKEE (reference sequence). V was trimmed by 4 bases and J by 9 bases, leaving 17 bases between them. This CDR3 reads CASSPDARGVPQHF. CDR3 DNA sequence: TGTGCCAGCAGCCCCGACGCCCGAGGGGTGCCCCAGCATTTT.

The chain joins TRBV9 to TRBJ2-1; 7 bases line up with TRBD2. The CDR3 contains 17 residues. V shed 3 bases and J 2 bases; nucleotides not matched to a gene: 11. The germline V gene has CDR1 SGDLS and CDR2 YYNGEE. The CDR3 sequence is CASSGGTNPSPYNEQFF. CDR3 nucleotides: TGTGCCAGCAGCGGGGGGACTAACCCTTCTCCCTACAATGAGCAGTTCTTC.

This clonotype was seen more than once but under ten times. This chain links TRBV24-1 with TRBJ1-1; D is possibly TRBD1 (5 bases). The germline V gene has CDR1 KGHDR and CDR2 SFDVKD. V lost 6 bases and J lost 4, with 11 bases in between. The CDR3 totals 13 residues. CDR3 sequence (DNA): TGTGCCACCAGTCGGGGGTTAACCACTGAAGCTTTCTTT. It yields the protein CATSRGLTTEAFF.

The V gene is TRBV5-5, the J gene TRBJ2-3, with 9 positions matching TRBD1. V trimming: 4 bases; J trimming: 3 bases; junction bases outside the gene matches: 6. Germline V gene lookup returns CDR1 SGHKS and CDR2 YYEKEE (reference sequence). CDR3 length: 15 amino acids. CDR3 nucleotide sequence: TGTGCCAGCAGCGTAGGGACAGGGAAGACAGATACGCAGTATTTT. It codes for CASSVGTGKTDTQYF.

This clonotype has only a few counts. The gene calls are TRBV9 and TRBJ1-2; no clear D. V was pared by 3 bases and J by 7 bases, with 19 bases between. The CDR3 runs 15 residues. The V gene's germline CDR1 is SGDLS and CDR2 YYNGEE. The CDR3 DNA follows: TGTGCCAGCAGCGCTAATCTGGGTGGAGTAGGTGGCTACACCTTC. It specifies CASSANLGGVGGYTF.

The CDR3 DNA reads TGTGCCAGCAGCCCGGAGGGCCACAGAAATGAAAAACTGTTTTTT. Translating it yields CASSPEGHRNEKLFF. The chain is built from TRBV7-9 and TRBJ1-4; no clear D. The CDR3 has 15 amino acids. V lost 5 bases to trimming and J lost 5 bases, with 15 bases between them. Germline V gene lookup returns CDR1 SEHNR and CDR2 FQNEAQ (reference sequence).

The chain joins TRBV5-1 to TRBJ2-7; the D is unclear. V dropped 4 bases and J dropped 5 bases, with 13 bases sitting between them. Germline lookup yields CDR1 SGHRS and CDR2 YFSETQ. The CDR3 length is 13 residues. Written as DNA, the CDR3 is TGCGCCAGCAGCGCCTCAAGTTTTGACGAGCAGTACTTC. Protein: CASSASSFDEQYF.

The chain links TRBV6-1 to TRBJ1-5, with 7 bases identical to TRBD1. This CDR3 has 16 amino acids. Germline V gene sequence: CDR1 MNHNS, CDR2 SASEGT. With 3 bases clipped from V and 0 bases from J, the junction kept 5 bases outside the gene matches. CDR3 amino acids: CASSDHRGGSNQPQHF. The CDR3 DNA is TGTGCCAGCAGTGATCACAGGGGTGGTAGCAATCAGCCCCAGCATTTT.

The chain couples TRBV5-1 to TRBJ2-1; 7 bases line up with TRBD1. This CDR3 is 14 amino acids long. The V segment lost 4 bases and the J segment 5 bases; nucleotides outside the gene matches: 6. Germline-derived CDR1 and CDR2 are SGHRS and YFSETQ. CDR3 bases: TGCGCCAGCAGCAAAATACAGGGGAACAATGAGCAGTTCTTC. Translated, it gives CASSKIQGNNEQFF.

The gene calls are TRBV20-1 and TRBJ1-1; D gene ambiguous. The V gene lost 3 bases and the J gene lost 2 bases, with 7 bases spanning the gap. This CDR3 spans 12 amino acids. CDR1 is DFQATT, CDR2 SNEGSKA, per germline (reference sequence). As DNA, the CDR3 is TGCAGTGCTAGGAATCCAAACACTGAAGCTTTCTTT. Translation: CSARNPNTEAFF.

The gene calls are TRBV28 and TRBJ2-1; 11 bases are shared with TRBD2. In germline, CDR1 is MDHEN, CDR2 SYDVKM. Losses at the gene ends were 3 bases for V and 6 bases for J; bases not matched to a gene: 16. This CDR3 contains 19 residues. The CDR3 spells CASSFISSWLAGGPNEQFF. CDR3 sequence (DNA): TGTGCCAGCAGTTTTATAAGTTCTTGGTTAGCGGGAGGGCCCAATGAGCAGTTCTTC.

This clonotype was observed many times. The chain uses TRBV20-1 and TRBJ1-5; D gene ambiguous. The CDR3 is made up of 14 amino acids. Germline CDR1 DFQATT, CDR2 SNEGSKA (reference sequence). V was cut by 3 bases and J by 4 bases, with 13 bases left in between. The CDR3 DNA follows: TGCAGTGCTAGGCTCGGGCATGGGAATCAGCCCCAGCATTTT. It is translated as CSARLGHGNQPQHF.

This clonotype has more than one count but fewer than ten. The chain joins TRBV20-1 to TRBJ2-1, with 9 bases aligning to TRBD1. This CDR3 is built from 13 residues. In germline, CDR1 is DFQATT, CDR2 SNEGSKA (reference sequence). After removal of 7 bases from V and 6 bases from J, the junction contained 7 bases not matched to a gene. The CDR3 spells CSGTGTGFNEQFF. CDR3 bases: TGCAGTGGCACCGGGACAGGGTTCAATGAGCAGTTCTTC.

This chain joins TRBV20-1 and TRBJ1-6, with D perhaps matching TRBD1 (6 bases). The CDR3 has 14 residues. V was cut by 3 bases and J by 10 bases, with 16 bases left in between. Germline CDR1 and CDR2: DFQATT and SNEGSKA (reference sequence). CDR3 region: CSARVDTGRSPLHF. CDR3 coding DNA: TGCAGTGCTAGGGTCGACACAGGGAGATCACCCCTCCACTTT.

At least ten counts were recorded for this clonotype. V and J are TRBV29-1 and TRBJ2-2, with 11 nucleotides matching TRBD2. The CDR3 length is 14 residues. The V gene's germline CDR1 is SQVTM and CDR2 ANQGSEA. V gave up 6 bases and J gave up 1 base; unmatched junction bases: 1. The CDR3 DNA sequence: TGCAGCGTAACTAGCGGGAGGAACACCGGGGAGCTGTTTTTT. Amino acids: CSVTSGRNTGELFF.

The chain combines TRBV12-3 or TRBV12-4 with TRBJ2-4; 10 bases align to TRBD1. This CDR3 has 14 residues. With 5 bases clipped from V and 6 bases from J, the junction kept 4 bases outside the gene matches. CDR3 amino acids: CASSPRDRGNIQYF. CDR3 in DNA: TGTGCCAGCAGTCCAAGGGACAGGGGAAACATTCAGTACTTC.